This section outlines one TCR beta chain sequence together with its context. Libraries were prepared by immunoSEQ multiplex PCR; TCRdb keeps only in-frame clonotypes and omits some of them. The sample holds around 210,000 clones, 89% seen once. The sample belongs to a study of blood T cell repertoires in COVID-19. Study background: Spain, Italy and the United States supplied samples that represented acute and convalescent COVID-19.

V lost 7 bases to trimming and J lost 5 bases; unmatched junction nucleotides: 4. This CDR3 has 12 amino acids. Germline assignment: CDR1 MDHEN and CDR2 SYDVKM. The clonotype originates from a woman younger than 35 who had recovered from COVID-19. Sample: PBMCs or T cells enriched from blood (not recorded which). The chain recombines TRBV28 with TRBJ2-5; 7 bases match TRBD1. For the CDR3, the DNA is TGTGCCAGCATAGACAGGGCTGAGACCCAGTACTTC. Its translation: CASIDRAETQYF.